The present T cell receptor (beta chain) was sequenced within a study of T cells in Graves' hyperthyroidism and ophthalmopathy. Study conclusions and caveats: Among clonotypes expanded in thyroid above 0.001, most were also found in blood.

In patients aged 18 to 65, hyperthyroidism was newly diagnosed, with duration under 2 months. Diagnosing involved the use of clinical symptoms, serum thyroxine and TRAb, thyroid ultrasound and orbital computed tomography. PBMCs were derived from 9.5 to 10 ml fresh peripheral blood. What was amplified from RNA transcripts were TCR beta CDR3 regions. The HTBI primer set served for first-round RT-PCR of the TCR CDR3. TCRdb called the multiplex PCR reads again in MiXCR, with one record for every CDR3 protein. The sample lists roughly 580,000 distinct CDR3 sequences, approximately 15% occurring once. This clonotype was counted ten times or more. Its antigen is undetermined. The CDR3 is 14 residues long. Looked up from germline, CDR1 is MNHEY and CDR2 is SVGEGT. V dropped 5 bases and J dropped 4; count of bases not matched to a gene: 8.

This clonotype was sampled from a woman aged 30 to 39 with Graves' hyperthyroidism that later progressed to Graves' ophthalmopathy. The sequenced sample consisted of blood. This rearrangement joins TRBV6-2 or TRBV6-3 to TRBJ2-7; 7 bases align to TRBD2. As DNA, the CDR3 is TGTGCCAGCAGTCCCCGGGGGGTCCAATACGAGCAGTACTTC. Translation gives CASSPRGVQYEQYF.